This entry lists 26 T cell receptor beta chains sequenced from one sample in a study of blood T cell repertoires in COVID-19. Profiling relied on immunoSEQ multiplex PCR, and the TCRdb table lists in-frame clones only, not all of them. The data hold hundreds of thousands of clones, with 75% to 90% observed a single time. Material: peripheral blood. These receptors were collected from a woman under 40 with active or convalescent COVID-19.

V is TRBV6-5 and J is TRBJ2-1, with 10 bases aligning to TRBD1. The CDR3 has 16 amino acids. The V and J ends lost 4 bases and 6 bases, in that order; junction bases with no gene match: 9. Germline loops: CDR1 MNHEY, CDR2 SVGAGI. This chain's CDR3 is CASSSFRTGGGNEQFF. CDR3 coding DNA: TGTGCCAGCAGTTCGTTCAGGACAGGGGGGGGCAATGAGCAGTTCTTC.

The CDR3, as DNA: TGTGCCAGCAGCCACCAGGGGGACTCCTACGAGCAGTACTTC. It codes for CASSHQGDSYEQYF. This chain links TRBV5-4 with TRBJ2-7; 7 nucleotides agree with TRBD1. After removal of 4 bases from V and 0 bases from J, the junction contained 4 bases not matched to a gene. The CDR3 loop spans 14 amino acids. Germline values: CDR1 SGHNT, CDR2 YYREEE (reference sequence).

J is TRBJ1-1 and V is TRBV19; the match to TRBD1 covers 7 bases. The CDR3 covers 13 residues. V lost 6 bases to trimming and J lost 4 bases; unmatched junction nucleotides: 5. Germline V gives CDR1 LNHDA, CDR2 SQIVND (reference sequence). In DNA, the CDR3 is TGTGCCAGTAGGCCGACAGGGCCCACTGAAGCTTTCTTT. The encoded protein is CASRPTGPTEAFF.

The chain has TRBV29-1 and TRBJ2-1, with TRBD2 identical over 13 bases. The CDR3 extends over 14 amino acids. Losses at the gene ends were 6 bases for V and 7 bases for J; bases not matched to a gene: 6. Germline CDR1 is SQVTM and CDR2 is ANQGSEA. The CDR3 is CSVTTSGRSNEQFF. CDR3 sequence (DNA): TGCAGCGTGACGACTAGCGGGAGGAGTAATGAGCAGTTCTTC.

The rearrangement links TRBV27 to TRBJ2-7; the match to TRBD2 covers 11 bases. Germline CDR1 reads MNHEY; CDR2 reads SMNVEV (reference sequence). The V segment lost 6 bases and the J segment 2 bases; nucleotides outside the gene matches: 6. CDR3 size: 15 residues. The CDR3 spells CASSEIAGGPYEQYF. CDR3 coding DNA: TGTGCCAGCAGCGAAATAGCGGGAGGGCCCTACGAGCAGTACTTC.

The chain carries TRBV11-2 and TRBJ1-1; the D is unclear. The CDR3 is 17 amino acids. Germline CDR1 is SGHAT and CDR2 is FQNNGV. Trimming stripped 6 bases from V and 1 base from J, with 21 bases between. CDR3 protein: CASSLSGEWVGNTEAFF. The CDR3 bases are TGTGCCAGCAGTCTTTCCGGGGAATGGGTCGGGAACACTGAAGCTTTCTTT.

This chain joins TRBV5-1 and TRBJ1-1; 8 bases agree with TRBD1. This CDR3 is built from 14 residues. Germline CDR1 is SGHRS and CDR2 is YFSETQ. V was clipped by 2 bases and J by 3 bases; unmatched bases: 3. The chain's CDR3 is CASSFQGAHTEAFF. CDR3 sequence (DNA): TGCGCCAGCAGCTTCCAGGGGGCTCACACTGAAGCTTTCTTT.

The V and J genes are TRBV3-1 (or the pseudogene TRBV3-2) and TRBJ2-1, with 8 bases that match TRBD1. From germline, CDR1 is LGHDT and CDR2 YNNKEL (reference sequence). The CDR3 consists of 13 residues. V was clipped by 4 bases and J by 7 bases; unmatched bases: 3. Written as DNA, the CDR3 is TGTGCCAGCAGCCTCGGACAGGGTAATGAGCAGTTCTTC. Protein sequence: CASSLGQGNEQFF.

This clone was counted once. The chain combines TRBV9 with TRBJ1-1, with 8 bases aligning to TRBD1. The V gene end was trimmed by 6 bases and the J gene end by 7 bases; junction bases not matched to a gene: 11. Germline CDR1 and CDR2: SGDLS and YYNGEE. The CDR3 consists of 14 residues. The DNA of the CDR3 is TGTGCCAGCACCCCCCAAGAACAGGGGGGTGAAGCTTTCTTT. It encodes CASTPQEQGGEAFF.

Here the CDR3 reads CASSHGPAGEVNEQFF. DNA of the CDR3: TGTGCCAGCAGCCACGGTCCGGCGGGAGAAGTCAATGAGCAGTTCTTC. The V and J genes are TRBV7-9 and TRBJ2-1; 7 bases are a match to TRBD2. The germline V gene encodes CDR1 SEHNR and CDR2 FQNEAQ (reference sequence). This CDR3 has 16 amino acids. Trimming took 5 bases from V and 6 from J; bases not matched to a gene: 13.

The V gene is TRBV4-1, the J gene TRBJ2-1; D remains ambiguous. CDR1 and CDR2 from the germline V gene are MGHRA and YSYEKL. This CDR3 contains 12 residues. V was clipped by 3 bases and J by 15 bases, with 15 bases between them. CDR3 in amino acids: CASSHNTVGPFF. The CDR3 DNA is TGCGCCAGCAGCCATAACACCGTGGGCCCGTTCTTC.

The V and J genes are TRBV3-1 (or the pseudogene TRBV3-2) and TRBJ1-3; unclear D gene. V lost 1 base, J lost 0 bases, and 13 bases lay in between. This CDR3 has 17 amino acids. Per germline, CDR1 LGHDT and CDR2 YNNKEL (reference sequence). CDR3 bases: TGTGCCAGCAGCCAAGGGCAGACTTCGATCTCTGGAAACACCATATATTTT. It is translated as CASSQGQTSISGNTIYF.

The chain is built from TRBV13 and TRBJ1-3, with D maybe TRBD1 (5 bases). The V and J ends lost 4 bases and 4 bases respectively, with 20 bases between them. Germline CDR1 is PRHDT and CDR2 is FYEKMQ (reference sequence). This CDR3 has 17 amino acids. This chain's CDR3 is CASSSSGGRGSGNTIYF. In nucleotides, the CDR3 is TGTGCCAGCAGCTCCTCGGGCGGAAGGGGATCGGGAAACACCATATATTTT.

V gene TRBV6-4 combines with J gene TRBJ1-2; 12 bases align to TRBD1. The germline V gene encodes CDR1 MRHNA and CDR2 SNTAGT. The CDR3 loop spans 15 amino acids. V lost 5 bases, J lost 6 bases, and 7 bases stayed unmatched. In nucleotides, the CDR3 is TGTGCCAGCAGTCCGGGACAGGGGGCGTCAGATGGCTACACCTTC. It codes for CASSPGQGASDGYTF.

CDR3 sequence reads: CASSLFGASYNSPLHF. In DNA form, the CDR3 reads TGTGCCAGCAGTTTATTCGGTGCCTCCTATAATTCACCCCTCCACTTT. The chain recombines TRBV27 with TRBJ1-6; no clear D gene. Trimming took off 1 base at V and 0 bases at J, with 7 bases between the two ends. The CDR3 is 16 residues long. CDR1 is MNHEY and CDR2 is SMNVEV in the germline V gene (reference sequence).

This clone was seen a single time. The chain combines TRBV15 with TRBJ1-6; 10 nucleotides match TRBD1. Germline CDR1 is LNHNV and CDR2 is YYDKDF (reference sequence). The V gene end was trimmed by 5 bases and the J gene end by 8 bases; junction bases not matched to a gene: 6. This CDR3 is 15 amino acids long. The CDR3, as DNA: TGTGCCACCAGCGGAAGACAGGGGGCGCATTCACCCCTCCACTTT. This codes for CATSGRQGAHSPLHF.

The chain employs TRBV10-3 and TRBJ2-1; D may be TRBD2 (6 bases). Germline lookup yields CDR1 ENHRY and CDR2 SYGVKD. Trimming pared 4 bases from V and 0 bases from J, leaving 10 bases between. This CDR3 spans 15 amino acids. The DNA for the CDR3 is TGTGCCATCAGTGGCGGGGCTGGCTCCTACAATGAGCAGTTCTTC. Translating gives CAISGGAGSYNEQFF.

The J gene is TRBJ2-1, the V gene TRBV5-4; 10 bases align to TRBD2. Germline V gene sequence: CDR1 SGHNT, CDR2 YYREEE (reference sequence). The CDR3 loop spans 17 amino acids. Unmatched junction bases numbered 9, after V lost 4 bases and J lost 2 bases. CDR3 sequence reads: CASSPSLAGGTYNEQFF. CDR3 nucleotide sequence: TGTGCCAGCAGCCCTAGCTTAGCGGGGGGCACCTACAATGAGCAGTTCTTC.

The V call is TRBV5-1, the J call TRBJ1-2; 9 bases are a match to TRBD1. Unmatched junction bases numbered 2, after V lost 0 bases and J lost 5 bases. The CDR3 runs 14 residues. Germline V CDR1 and CDR2: SGHRS, YFSETQ. Written as DNA, the CDR3 is TGCGCCAGCAGCTTGGAAGGGACAGGGTATGGCTACACCTTC. Translating it yields CASSLEGTGYGYTF.

The chain links TRBV5-6 to TRBJ1-4, with D uncertain. CDR1 SGHDT and CDR2 YYEEEE come from the germline V gene. The CDR3 totals 14 residues. V shed 3 bases and J shed 0 bases, with 6 bases lying between them. The DNA for the CDR3 is TGTGCCAGCAGCTCTTCTACAACTAATGAAAAACTGTTTTTT. Its protein product is CASSSSTTNEKLFF. Using reference TRBV5-6 and TRBJ1-4 for the parts outside the CDR3, the full variable domain is DAGVTQSPTHLIKTRGQQVTLRCSPKSGHDTVSWYQQALGQGPQFIFQYYEEEERQRGNFPDRFSGHQFPNYSSELNVNALLLGDSALYLCASSSSTTNEKLFFGSGTQLSVL.

This chain joins TRBV5-1 and TRBJ2-3; 11 bases are a match to TRBD2. V dropped 3 bases and J dropped 0; count of bases not matched to a gene: 6. Germline values: CDR1 SGHRS, CDR2 YFSETQ. The CDR3 extends over 17 amino acids. The CDR3 sequence: CASSSALAGGSTDTQYF. CDR3 nucleotides: TGCGCCAGCAGCTCTGCCTTAGCGGGGGGGAGCACAGATACGCAGTATTTT. Using reference TRBV5-1 and TRBJ2-3 for the parts outside the CDR3, the full variable domain is KAGVTQTPRYLIKTRGQQVTLSCSPISGHRSVSWYQQTPGQGLQFLFEYFSETQRNKGNFPGRFSGRQFSNSRSEMNVSTLELGDSALYLCASSSALAGGSTDTQYFGPGTRLTVL.

With regard to this clone: Other DNA sequences in the same sample also yield this CDR3. This sequence joins TRBV5-1 and TRBJ2-7; D is unresolved. V shed 0 bases and J shed 1 base, with 8 bases lying between them. The CDR3 has 14 residues. The germline V gene encodes CDR1 SGHRS and CDR2 YFSETQ. DNA for the CDR3: TGCGCCAGCAGCTTGGCAGCGTCGTCCTACGAGCAGTACTTC. It is translated as CASSLAASSYEQYF.

The chain has TRBV5-6 and TRBJ1-2; D not certain. The germline gives CDR1 SGHDT, CDR2 YYEEEE. The germline V and J ends were trimmed by 4 bases and 4 bases, with 8 bases remaining between them. The CDR3 is 12 residues long. The CDR3 nucleotides are TGTGCCAGCAGCCTGGACGGCTATGGCTACACCTTC. As protein: CASSLDGYGYTF.

The genes are TRBV18 and TRBJ1-4; D is unresolved. There are 16 residues in the CDR3. V was shortened by 1 base and J by 0 bases, with 9 bases between the two germline ends. CDR1 is KGHSH and CDR2 is LQKENI in the germline V gene. CDR3 DNA sequence: TGTGCCAGCTCACCACTTCTTATTGCAACTAATGAAAAACTGTTTTTT. Translating it yields CASSPLLIATNEKLFF.

The genes are TRBV10-3 and TRBJ2-2; weak D call: TRBD2 (6 bases). V was pared by 3 bases and J by 1 base, with 12 bases between. CDR1 and CDR2 from the germline V gene are ENHRY and SYGVKD. The CDR3 is 16 amino acids. Here the CDR3 DNA reads TGTGCCATCAGTGAAAGTGGGAGGCAGAACACCGGGGAGCTGTTTTTT. Translation: CAISESGRQNTGELFF.

In the case of this clone: This sample includes further DNA sequences coding for the same CDR3. The chain combines TRBV18 with TRBJ1-1, with D unclear. Trimming left V 2 bases short and J 2 bases short, with 6 bases between. This CDR3 is 13 amino acids long. CDR1 and CDR2 from the germline V gene are KGHSH and LQKENI. The CDR3, as DNA: TGTGCCAGCTCACCAGGAGTTAACACTGAAGCTTTCTTT. Translated, it gives CASSPGVNTEAFF.